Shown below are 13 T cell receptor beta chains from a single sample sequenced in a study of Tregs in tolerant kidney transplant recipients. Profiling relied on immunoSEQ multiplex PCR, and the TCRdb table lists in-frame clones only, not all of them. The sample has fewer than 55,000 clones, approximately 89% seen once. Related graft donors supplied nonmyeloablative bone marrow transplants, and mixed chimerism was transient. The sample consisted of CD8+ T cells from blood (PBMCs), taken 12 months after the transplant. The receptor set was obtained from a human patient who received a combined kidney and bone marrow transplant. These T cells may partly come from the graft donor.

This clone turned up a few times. CDR3 DNA: TGTGCCAGCAGTCGCGGGTTTAGCGGGAGCTCCTACGAGCAGTACTTC. As protein: CASSRGFSGSSYEQYF. The J gene is TRBJ2-7, the V gene TRBV7-8; the match to TRBD2 covers 9 bases. Germline CDR1 reads SGHVS; CDR2 reads FQNEAQ. This CDR3 is built from 16 residues. V trimming: 6 bases; J trimming: 0 bases; junction bases outside the gene matches: 9.

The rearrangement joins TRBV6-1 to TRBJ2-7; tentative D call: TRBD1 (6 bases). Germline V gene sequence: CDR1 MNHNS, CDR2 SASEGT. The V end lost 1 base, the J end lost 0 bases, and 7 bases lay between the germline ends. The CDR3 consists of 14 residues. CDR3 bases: TGTGCCAGCAGTGAAGGGGGGCCCTCCTACGAGCAGTACTTC. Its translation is CASSEGGPSYEQYF.

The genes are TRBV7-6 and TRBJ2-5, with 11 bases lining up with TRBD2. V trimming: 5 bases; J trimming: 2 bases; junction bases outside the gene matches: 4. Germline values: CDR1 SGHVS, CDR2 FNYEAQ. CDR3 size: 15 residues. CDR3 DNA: TGTGCCAGCAGCGACGGACTAGCGGGTCAAGAGACCCAGTACTTC. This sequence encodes CASSDGLAGQETQYF. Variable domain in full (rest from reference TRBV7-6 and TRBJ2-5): GAGVSQSPRYKVTKRGQDVALRCDPISGHVSLYWYRQALGQGPEFLTYFNYEAQQDKSGLPNDRFSAERPEGSISTLTIQRTEQRDSAMYRCASSDGLAGQETQYFGPGTRLLVL.

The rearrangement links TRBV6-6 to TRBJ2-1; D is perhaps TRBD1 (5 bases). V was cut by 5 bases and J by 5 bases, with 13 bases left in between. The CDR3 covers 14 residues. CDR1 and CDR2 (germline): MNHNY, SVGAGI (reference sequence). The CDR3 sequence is CASSDPMGHNEQFF. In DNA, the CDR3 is TGTGCCAGCAGTGACCCTATGGGGCACAATGAGCAGTTCTTC.

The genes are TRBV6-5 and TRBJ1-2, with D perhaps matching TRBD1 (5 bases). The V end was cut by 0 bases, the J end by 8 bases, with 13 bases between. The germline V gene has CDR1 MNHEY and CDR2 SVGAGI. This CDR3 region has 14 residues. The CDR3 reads CASSYSPRGVGYTF. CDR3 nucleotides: TGTGCCAGCAGTTACTCTCCCCGGGGGGTAGGCTACACCTTC.

The CDR3, as DNA: TGTGCCAGTACTAGCGGGGTCTACAATGAGCAGTTCTTC. Translated, it gives CASTSGVYNEQFF. The chain employs TRBV19 and TRBJ2-1; 9 bases map to TRBD2. Germline loops: CDR1 LNHDA, CDR2 SQIVND (reference sequence). V shed 7 bases, J shed 3 bases, and the junction held 1 base outside the gene matches. The CDR3 is made up of 13 amino acids.

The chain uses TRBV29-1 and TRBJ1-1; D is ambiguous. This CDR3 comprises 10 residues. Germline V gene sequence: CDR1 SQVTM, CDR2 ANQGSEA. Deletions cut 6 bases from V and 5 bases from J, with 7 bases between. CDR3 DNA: TGCAGCGTCGGAGGGACTGAAGCTTTCTTT. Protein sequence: CSVGGTEAFF.

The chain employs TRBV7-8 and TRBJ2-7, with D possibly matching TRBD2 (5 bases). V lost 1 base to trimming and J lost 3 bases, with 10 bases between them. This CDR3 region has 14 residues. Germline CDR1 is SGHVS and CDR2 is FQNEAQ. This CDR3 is CASSLDRGGYEQYF. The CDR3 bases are TGTGCCAGCAGCTTAGATCGCGGAGGCTACGAGCAGTACTTC.

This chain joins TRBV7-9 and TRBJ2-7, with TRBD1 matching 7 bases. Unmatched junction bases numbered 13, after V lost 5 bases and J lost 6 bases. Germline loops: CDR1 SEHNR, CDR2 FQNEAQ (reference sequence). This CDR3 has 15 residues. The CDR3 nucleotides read TGTGCCAGCAGCGCGAGGGACAGCCCCGTCCTCGAGCAGTACTTC. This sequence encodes CASSARDSPVLEQYF.

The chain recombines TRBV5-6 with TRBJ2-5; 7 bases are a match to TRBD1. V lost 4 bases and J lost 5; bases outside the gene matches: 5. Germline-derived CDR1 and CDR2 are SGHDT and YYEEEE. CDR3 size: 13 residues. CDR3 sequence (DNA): TGTGCCAGCAGCCTCGGGACAGCGGAGACCCAGTACTTC. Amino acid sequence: CASSLGTAETQYF.

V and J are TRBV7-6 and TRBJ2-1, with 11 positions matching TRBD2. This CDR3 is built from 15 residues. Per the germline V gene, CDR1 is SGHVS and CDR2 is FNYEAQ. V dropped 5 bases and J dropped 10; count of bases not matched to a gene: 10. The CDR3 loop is CASSKSDLAGGEQFF. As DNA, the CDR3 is TGTGCCAGCAGCAAAAGCGATTTAGCGGGGGGGGAGCAGTTCTTC.

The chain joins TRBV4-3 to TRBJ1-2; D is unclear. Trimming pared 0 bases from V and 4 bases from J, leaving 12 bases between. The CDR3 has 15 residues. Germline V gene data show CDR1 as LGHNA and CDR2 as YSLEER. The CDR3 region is CASSQDPAGSYGYTF. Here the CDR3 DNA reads TGCGCCAGCAGCCAAGATCCGGCAGGTTCCTATGGCTACACCTTC.

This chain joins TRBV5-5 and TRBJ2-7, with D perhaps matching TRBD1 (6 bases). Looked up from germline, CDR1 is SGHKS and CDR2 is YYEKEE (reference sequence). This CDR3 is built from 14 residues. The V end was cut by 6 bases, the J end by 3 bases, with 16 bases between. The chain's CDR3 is CASTPTRGNYEQYF. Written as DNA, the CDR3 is TGTGCCAGCACCCCAACTAGGGGGAACTACGAGCAGTACTTC.